Sequencing of this T cell receptor (beta chain) was carried out in a study of shared clonotypes between healthy human individuals. Sequencing used immunoSEQ multiplex PCR; TCRdb keeps in-frame clones, though not all of them. This sample has a few million clones, with more than 85% found just once. V trimming: 0 bases; J trimming: 7 bases; junction bases outside the gene matches: 7. The CDR3 spans 15 residues. Germline V gene data show CDR1 as SGHRS and CDR2 as YFSETQ. V gene TRBV5-1 combines with J gene TRBJ2-3; 8 nucleotides align to TRBD2. Sequenced: naive CD4+ T cells from PBMCs. Subset of the sample: CD45RA+ positively selected. This TCR was sampled from a man in his late teens or twenties in good health. Some clones in this sample may be carry-over from other donors' samples. CDR3 in amino acids: CASSLAGAGEYTQYF. The CDR3 coding sequence is TGCGCCAGCAGCTTGGCTGGAGCGGGGGAGTATACGCAGTATTTT.